These T cell receptor beta chains were read from a single sample in a study of cytomegalovirus exposure and HLA in healthy donors. Using immunoSEQ multiplex PCR, the repertoire was profiled, and TCRdb retains in-frame clones only, with some absent. The top ten hold 3.5% to 5% of the sample, which has some 150,000 clones, 70% to 85% seen once. The sample comprised PBMCs. Receptors originate from a middle-aged man in good health and CMV-seronegative. The CDR3 runs from the conserved cysteine through the conserved F or W. The D gene is left open where the match is weak. Part of the rows lack a size; the others show once, few, many or a class for expanded clones.

V,J,D,size,DNA,CDR3
TRBV10-3,TRBJ2-1,TRBD1,.,TGTGCCACCCAAGACAGGGCCGATGAGCAGTTCTTC,CATQDRADEQFF
TRBV7-6,TRBJ2-5,TRBD2,.,TGTGCCAGCAGCCCTAATGAGGGGAGGGAGGAGACCCAGTACTTC,CASSPNEGREETQYF
TRBV27,TRBJ1-5,.,.,TGTGCCAGCAGTACAGGGAACTACAATCAGCCCCAGCATTTT,CASSTGNYNQPQHF
TRBV5-1,TRBJ1-1,.,few,TGCGCCAGCAGCTTCCAGGGAAACACTGAAGCTTTCTTT,CASSFQGNTEAFF
TRBV10-3,TRBJ2-2,.,once,TGTGCCATCCGGCCGACGGGGAACACCGGGGAGCTGTTTTTT,CAIRPTGNTGELFF
TRBV2,TRBJ2-7,.,.,TGTGCCAGCAGGTACGACGGGACCAGGGGACCCTACGAGCAGTACTTC,CASRYDGTRGPYEQYF
TRBV27,TRBJ2-5,TRBD2,.,TGTGCCAGCAGTGGGCGGGGGGCCCAAGAGACCCAGTACTTC,CASSGRGAQETQYF
TRBV19,TRBJ1-2,TRBD1,.,TGTGCCAGTAGTCCGGAGACAGGGATTTATGGCTACACCTTC,CASSPETGIYGYTF
TRBV4-2,TRBJ1-6,.,.,TGTGCCAGCAGCCAGGGACTAGGAGACTATAATTCACCCCTCCACTTT,CASSQGLGDYNSPLHF
TRBV6-5,TRBJ2-7,TRBD1,.,TGTGCCAGCAGTCGAGCCCCCGACAGGGCCGAGCAGTACTTC,CASSRAPDRAEQYF
TRBV5-6,TRBJ2-5,.,.,TGTGCCAGCAGCTTGCTGGGGGGCCAAGAGACCCAGTACTTC,CASSLLGGQETQYF
TRBV18,TRBJ1-1,TRBD1,.,TGTGCCAGCTCACAAGGGGGACAGGGGGCCACTGAAGCTTTCTTT,CASSQGGQGATEAFF
TRBV7-6,TRBJ2-1,TRBD1,.,TGTGCCAGCAGCTCGGGACAGGGGAGGACCTACAATGAGCAGTTCTTC,CASSSGQGRTYNEQFF
TRBV9,TRBJ1-1,.,.,TGTGCCAGCAGCGTAGCTGCCGGGAACACTGAAGCTTTCTTT,CASSVAAGNTEAFF
TRBV7-7,TRBJ1-3,TRBD1,once,TGTGCTAGCAGCTCGGGACAGGGGAACACCATATATTTT,CASSSGQGNTIYF
TRBV5-4,TRBJ1-1,.,.,TGTGCCAGCAGCGCCGGACAGAACACTGAAGCTTTCTTT,CASSAGQNTEAFF
TRBV5-1,TRBJ1-4,TRBD1,.,TGCGCCGGCAGCCCGGGACAGGACGGTGAAAAACTGTTTTTT,CAGSPGQDGEKLFF
TRBV4-1,TRBJ2-1,TRBD1,.,TGCGCCAGCAGCCAGGGACAGACCTACAATGAGCAGTTCTTC,CASSQGQTYNEQFF
TRBV5-1,TRBJ1-5,.,.,TGCGCCAGCAGCTTGGATGGGAGGGGCAATCAGCCCCAGCATTTT,CASSLDGRGNQPQHF
TRBV28,TRBJ2-1,TRBD2,many,TGTGCCAGCAGTTTACTTCTAGCGGGGGGGCCCGTGGGGGGTGAGCAGTTCTTC,CASSLLLAGGPVGGEQFF
TRBV19,TRBJ2-5,.,.,TGTGCCAGTAGGCGAGGGTCGGGGGAGACCCAGTACTTC,CASRRGSGETQYF
TRBV7-8,TRBJ1-6,.,.,TGTGCCAGCAGCCCTGGGATGCAGGGGACCAATTCACCCCTCCACTTT,CASSPGMQGTNSPLHF
TRBV2,TRBJ1-1,.,.,TGTGCCAGCAGTGGGAGGGCGGGTACTGAAGCTTTCTTT,CASSGRAGTEAFF
TRBV15,TRBJ1-6,.,.,TGTGCCACCAGCAGGGTACTATATTCACCCCTCCACTTT,CATSRVLYSPLHF
TRBV27,TRBJ2-7,.,once,TGTGCCAGCAGCTTTGGACAGAATCGGGAGCAGTACTTC,CASSFGQNREQYF
TRBV11-2,TRBJ2-1,.,few,TGTGCCAGCAGCTTAGACCCGAGCGGCAATGAGCAGTTCTTC,CASSLDPSGNEQFF
TRBV5-1,TRBJ2-7,TRBD2,.,TGCGCCAGCAGCGGCCGCTCGACTAGCGGGGGTTTTTACGAGCAGTACTTC,CASSGRSTSGGFYEQYF
TRBV7-3,TRBJ2-7,TRBD1,.,TGTGCCAGCAGCGGCAGGGGGGAGCAGTACTTC,CASSGRGEQYF
TRBV7-2,TRBJ2-5,TRBD2,.,TGTGCCAGCAGCAGAAGCGGGGGGGAGACCCAGTACTTC,CASSRSGGETQYF
TRBV11-3,TRBJ2-2,TRBD2,.,TGTGCCAGCAGTCAATTTGGGGGGGGAGCGGCCGGGGAGCTGTTTTTT,CASSQFGGGAAGELFF
TRBV30,TRBJ2-1,TRBD1,.,TGTGCCTGGAGTGTAATGCTGGGAAAGAGGACAGGAGCCTACAATGAGCAGTTCTTC,CAWSVMLGKRTGAYNEQFF
TRBV18,TRBJ2-7,.,.,TGTGCCAGCTCACCACCGTACTCCTCCTACGAGCAGTACTTC,CASSPPYSSYEQYF
TRBV6-1,TRBJ1-2,TRBD1,.,TGTGCCGGTACGACAGGGGAACGGGCGAATGGCTACACCTTC,CAGTTGERANGYTF
TRBV11-2,TRBJ1-1,.,.,TGTGCCAGCAGCTTACTTTCCGAGGGAGCTTTCTTT,CASSLLSEGAFF
TRBV9,TRBJ2-3,TRBD2,.,TGTGCCAGCAGCCCCATGACTAGCGGGGGGGCGGATACGCAGTATTTT,CASSPMTSGGADTQYF
TRBV5-6,TRBJ2-5,TRBD1,.,TGTGCCAGCAGCTTGAGACAGGGTGTAAGGGAGACCCAGTACTTC,CASSLRQGVRETQYF
TRBV5-1,TRBJ2-3,TRBD2,.,TGCGCCAGCAGCTTGGAGGGGTCTAGCGGGAATATGCAGTATTTT,CASSLEGSSGNMQYF
TRBV19,TRBJ1-2,TRBD1,.,TGTGCCAGTAGCCGGGACAGAATACTTCGCGCTTATGGCTACACCTTC,CASSRDRILRAYGYTF
TRBV5-1,TRBJ2-7,.,.,TGCGCCAGCAGCTTGGGCGGCTACGAGCAGTACTTC,CASSLGGYEQYF
TRBV6-5,TRBJ1-2,TRBD1,.,TGTGCCAGCAGTCCACGGGACAGGGGTTCCTATGGCTACACCTTC,CASSPRDRGSYGYTF
TRBV28,TRBJ2-7,TRBD1,.,TGTGCCAGCAGCACCCCCAGGGGGCGGGACGAGCAGTACTTC,CASSTPRGRDEQYF
TRBV7-2,TRBJ2-2,TRBD2,.,TGTGCCAGCAGCTTAAGAAGGCTAGCGGGGAGGGCGAACACCGGGGAGCTGTTTTTT,CASSLRRLAGRANTGELFF
TRBV4-1,TRBJ2-3,.,.,TGCGCCAGCAGCCCTCGGAGCCACAATACGCAGTATTTT,CASSPRSHNTQYF
TRBV18,TRBJ2-1,.,few,TGTGCCAGCTCCCAAATAGTAAATGAGCAGTTCTTC,CASSQIVNEQFF
TRBV5-4,TRBJ1-2,TRBD1,.,TGTGCCAGCAGCCCAACAGGGGGCGGCTATGGCTACACCTTC,CASSPTGGGYGYTF
TRBV5-1,TRBJ2-6,TRBD1,.,TGCGCCAGCAGCTTCGGACAGGCTGGGGCCAACGTCCTGACTTTC,CASSFGQAGANVLTF
TRBV2,TRBJ2-5,TRBD1,.,TGTGCCAGCACCTCTGGGACAGGGGGTTTTCGGGAGACCCAGTACTTC,CASTSGTGGFRETQYF
TRBV5-4,TRBJ1-1,.,.,TGTGCCAGCAGATCCCAGATGAACACTGAAGCTTTCTTT,CASRSQMNTEAFF
TRBV13,TRBJ2-2,TRBD2,.,TGTGCCAGCAGCTCCCTTTACAGCGGGATAACCGGGGAGCTGTTTTTT,CASSSLYSGITGELFF
TRBV19,TRBJ1-1,.,.,TGTGCCAGTAGTTGGGGGGGCACTGAAGCTTTCTTT,CASSWGGTEAFF
TRBV19,TRBJ2-7,.,.,TGTGCCAGTAGTACGGACTGGAGCTCCTACGAGCAGTACTTC,CASSTDWSSYEQYF